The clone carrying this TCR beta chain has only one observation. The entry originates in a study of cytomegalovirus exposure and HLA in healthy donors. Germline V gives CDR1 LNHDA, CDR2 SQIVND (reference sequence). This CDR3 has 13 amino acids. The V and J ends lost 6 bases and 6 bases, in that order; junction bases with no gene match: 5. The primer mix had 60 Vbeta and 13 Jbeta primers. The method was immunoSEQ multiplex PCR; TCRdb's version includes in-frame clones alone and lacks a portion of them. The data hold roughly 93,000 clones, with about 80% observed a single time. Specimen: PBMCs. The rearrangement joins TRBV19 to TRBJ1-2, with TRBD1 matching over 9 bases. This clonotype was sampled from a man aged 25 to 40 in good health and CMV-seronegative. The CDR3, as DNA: TGTGCCAGTAGCCTCCGGGACAGGGATGGCTACACCTTC. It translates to CASSLRDRDGYTF.